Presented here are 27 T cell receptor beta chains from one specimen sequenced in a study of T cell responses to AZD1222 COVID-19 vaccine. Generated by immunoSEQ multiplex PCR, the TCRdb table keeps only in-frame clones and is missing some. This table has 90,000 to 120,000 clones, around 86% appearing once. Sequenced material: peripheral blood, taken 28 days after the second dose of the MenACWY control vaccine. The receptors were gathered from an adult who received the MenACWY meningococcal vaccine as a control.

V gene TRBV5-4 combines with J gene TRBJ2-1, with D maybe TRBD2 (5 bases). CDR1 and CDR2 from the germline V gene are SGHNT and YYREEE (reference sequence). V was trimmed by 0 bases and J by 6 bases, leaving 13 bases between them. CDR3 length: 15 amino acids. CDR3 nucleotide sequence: TGTGCCAGCAGCTTGGGGCAGGTCGGGGTCAATGAGCAGTTCTTC. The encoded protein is CASSLGQVGVNEQFF.

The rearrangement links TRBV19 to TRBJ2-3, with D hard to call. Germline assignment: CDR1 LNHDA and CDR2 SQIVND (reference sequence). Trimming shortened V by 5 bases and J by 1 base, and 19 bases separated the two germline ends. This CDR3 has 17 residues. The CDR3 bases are TGTGCCAGTAGTCCCCCCGTGGACCGATCCGGCACAGATACGCAGTATTTT. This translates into CASSPPVDRSGTDTQYF.

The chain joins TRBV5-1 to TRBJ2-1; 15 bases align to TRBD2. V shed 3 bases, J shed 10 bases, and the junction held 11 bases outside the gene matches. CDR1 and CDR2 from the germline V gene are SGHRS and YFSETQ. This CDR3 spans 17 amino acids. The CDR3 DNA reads TGCGCCAGCAGCTCCCGGACTAGCGGGGGGGCCGGTGGGGAGCAGTTCTTC. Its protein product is CASSSRTSGGAGGEQFF.

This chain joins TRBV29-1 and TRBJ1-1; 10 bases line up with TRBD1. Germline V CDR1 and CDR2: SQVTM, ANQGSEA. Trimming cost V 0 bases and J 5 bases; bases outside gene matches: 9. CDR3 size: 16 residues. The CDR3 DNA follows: TGCAGCGTTGAAGATGAGGGGACAGGGGTGGGGACTGAAGCTTTCTTT. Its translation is CSVEDEGTGVGTEAFF.

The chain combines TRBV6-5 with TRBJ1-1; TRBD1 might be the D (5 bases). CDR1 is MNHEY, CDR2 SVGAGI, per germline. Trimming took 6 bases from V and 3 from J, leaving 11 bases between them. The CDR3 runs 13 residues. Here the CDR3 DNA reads TGTGCCAGCAGAAAGACAGCAGACACTGAAGCTTTCTTT. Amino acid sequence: CASRKTADTEAFF.

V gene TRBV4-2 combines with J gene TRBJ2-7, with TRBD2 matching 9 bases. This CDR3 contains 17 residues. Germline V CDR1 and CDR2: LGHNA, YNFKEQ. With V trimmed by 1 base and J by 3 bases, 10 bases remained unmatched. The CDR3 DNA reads TGTGCCAGCAGCCAAGGGGGATCGGTAGCGGGGGTCTACGAGCAGTACTTC. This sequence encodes CASSQGGSVAGVYEQYF.

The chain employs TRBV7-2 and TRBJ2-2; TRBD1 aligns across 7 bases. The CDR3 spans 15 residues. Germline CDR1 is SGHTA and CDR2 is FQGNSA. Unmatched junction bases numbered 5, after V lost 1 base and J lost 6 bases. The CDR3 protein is CASSLVGGDPGELFF. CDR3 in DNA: TGTGCCAGCAGCTTAGTAGGGGGCGATCCCGGGGAGCTGTTTTTT.

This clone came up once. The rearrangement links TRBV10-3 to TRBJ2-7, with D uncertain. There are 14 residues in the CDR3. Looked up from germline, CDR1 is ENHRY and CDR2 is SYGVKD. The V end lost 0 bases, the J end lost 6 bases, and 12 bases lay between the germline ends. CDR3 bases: TGTGCCATCAGTGAGTCAAGTCAGGACGGCGAGCAGTACTTC. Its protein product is CAISESSQDGEQYF.

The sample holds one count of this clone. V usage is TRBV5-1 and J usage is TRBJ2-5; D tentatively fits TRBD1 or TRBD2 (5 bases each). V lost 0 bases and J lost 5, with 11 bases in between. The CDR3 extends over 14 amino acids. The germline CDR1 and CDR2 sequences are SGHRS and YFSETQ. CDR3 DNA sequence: TGCGCCAGCAGCTTGGGAGGGACGCTCGAGACCCAGTACTTC. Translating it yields CASSLGGTLETQYF.

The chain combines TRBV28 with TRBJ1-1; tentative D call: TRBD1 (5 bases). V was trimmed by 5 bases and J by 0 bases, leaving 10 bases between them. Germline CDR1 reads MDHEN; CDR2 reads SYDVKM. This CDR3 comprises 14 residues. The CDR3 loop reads CASSEGVMNTEAFF. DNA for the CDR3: TGTGCCAGCAGTGAAGGGGTTATGAACACTGAAGCTTTCTTT.

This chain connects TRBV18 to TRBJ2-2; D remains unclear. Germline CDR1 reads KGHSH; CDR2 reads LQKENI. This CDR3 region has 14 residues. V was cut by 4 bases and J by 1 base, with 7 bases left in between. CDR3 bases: TGTGCCAGCTCACAGTCCGGGAACACCGGGGAGCTGTTTTTT. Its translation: CASSQSGNTGELFF.

The CDR3 nucleotides are TGCGCCAGCAGCCAAGGTACAGGGGGAAGATCCTACGAGCAGTACTTC. Translating gives CASSQGTGGRSYEQYF. This chain links TRBV4-1 with TRBJ2-7; 8 bases map to TRBD1. V gave up 1 base and J gave up 1 base; unmatched junction bases: 6. CDR1 is MGHRA, CDR2 YSYEKL, per germline. The CDR3 is made up of 16 amino acids.

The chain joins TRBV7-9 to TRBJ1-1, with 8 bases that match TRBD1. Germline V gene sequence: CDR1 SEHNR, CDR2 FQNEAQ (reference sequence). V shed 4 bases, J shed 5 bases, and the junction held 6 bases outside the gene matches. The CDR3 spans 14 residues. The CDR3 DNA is TGTGCCAGCAGCTCCACAGGGGGTAAGACTGAAGCTTTCTTT. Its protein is CASSSTGGKTEAFF.

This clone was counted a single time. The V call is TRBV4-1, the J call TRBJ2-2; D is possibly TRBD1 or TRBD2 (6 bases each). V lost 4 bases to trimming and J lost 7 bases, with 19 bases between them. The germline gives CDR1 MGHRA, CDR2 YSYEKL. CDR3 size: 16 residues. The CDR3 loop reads CASSPGGRGPVGELFF. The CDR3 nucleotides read TGCGCCAGCAGCCCTGGGGGTCGGGGGCCCGTCGGGGAGCTGTTTTTT.

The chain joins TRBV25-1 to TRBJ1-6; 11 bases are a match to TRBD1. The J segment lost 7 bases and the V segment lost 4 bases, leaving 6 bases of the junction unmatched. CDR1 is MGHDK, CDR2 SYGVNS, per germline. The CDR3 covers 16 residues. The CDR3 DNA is TGTGCCAGCAGTGTTGGGACAGGGGGAGAAAATTCACCCCTCCACTTT. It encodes CASSVGTGGENSPLHF.

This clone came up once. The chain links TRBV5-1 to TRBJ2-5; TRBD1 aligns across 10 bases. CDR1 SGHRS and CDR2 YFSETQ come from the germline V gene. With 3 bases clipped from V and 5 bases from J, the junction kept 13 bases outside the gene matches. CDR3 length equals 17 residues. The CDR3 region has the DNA TGCGCCAGCAGCTCACGGGGGACAGGGGAAGGTCGGGAGACCCAGTACTTC. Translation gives CASSSRGTGEGRETQYF. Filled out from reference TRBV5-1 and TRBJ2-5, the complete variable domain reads KAGVTQTPRYLIKTRGQQVTLSCSPISGHRSVSWYQQTPGQGLQFLFEYFSETQRNKGNFPGRFSGRQFSNSRSEMNVSTLELGDSALYLCASSSRGTGEGRETQYFGPGTRLLVL.

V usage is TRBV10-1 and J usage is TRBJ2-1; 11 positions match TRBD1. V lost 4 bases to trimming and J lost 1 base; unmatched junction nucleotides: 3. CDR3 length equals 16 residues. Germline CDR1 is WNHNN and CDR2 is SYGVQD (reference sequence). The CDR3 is CASSAGTGGSYNEQFF. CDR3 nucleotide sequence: TGCGCCAGCAGTGCCGGGACAGGGGGATCCTACAATGAGCAGTTCTTC.

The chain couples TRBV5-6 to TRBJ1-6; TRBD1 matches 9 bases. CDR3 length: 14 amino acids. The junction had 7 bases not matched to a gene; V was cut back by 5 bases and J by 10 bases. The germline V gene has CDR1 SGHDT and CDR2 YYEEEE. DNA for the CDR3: TGTGCCAGCAGTCATGGGGACAGGGCGTCACCCCTCCACTTT. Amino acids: CASSHGDRASPLHF. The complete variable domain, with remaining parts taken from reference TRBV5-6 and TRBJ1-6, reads DAGVTQSPTHLIKTRGQQVTLRCSPKSGHDTVSWYQQALGQGPQFIFQYYEEEERQRGNFPDRFSGHQFPNYSSELNVNALLLGDSALYLCASSHGDRASPLHFGNGTRLTVT.

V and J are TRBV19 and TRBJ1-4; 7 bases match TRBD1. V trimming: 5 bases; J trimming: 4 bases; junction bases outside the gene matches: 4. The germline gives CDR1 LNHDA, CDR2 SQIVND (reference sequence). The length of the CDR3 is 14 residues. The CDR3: CASSRDRNNEKLFF. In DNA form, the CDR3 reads TGTGCCAGTAGTCGGGACAGAAATAATGAAAAACTGTTTTTT.

The CDR3 loop is CASSSSGRSYEQYF. The CDR3 region has the DNA TGTGCCAGCAGTTCTAGCGGGCGCTCCTACGAGCAGTACTTC. The rearrangement uses TRBV28 and TRBJ2-7; 8 bases are a match to TRBD2. CDR1 and CDR2 from the germline V gene are MDHEN and SYDVKM. This CDR3 spans 14 amino acids. The junction had 2 bases not matched to a gene; V was cut back by 4 bases and J by 0 bases.

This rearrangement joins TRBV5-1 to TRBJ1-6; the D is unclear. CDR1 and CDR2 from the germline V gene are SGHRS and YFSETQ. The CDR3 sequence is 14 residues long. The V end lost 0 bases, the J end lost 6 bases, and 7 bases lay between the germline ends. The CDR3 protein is CASSLERINSPLHF. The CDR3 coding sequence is TGCGCCAGCAGCTTGGAACGGATTAATTCACCCCTCCACTTT. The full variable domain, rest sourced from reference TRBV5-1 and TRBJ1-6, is KAGVTQTPRYLIKTRGQQVTLSCSPISGHRSVSWYQQTPGQGLQFLFEYFSETQRNKGNFPGRFSGRQFSNSRSEMNVSTLELGDSALYLCASSLERINSPLHFGNGTRLTVT.

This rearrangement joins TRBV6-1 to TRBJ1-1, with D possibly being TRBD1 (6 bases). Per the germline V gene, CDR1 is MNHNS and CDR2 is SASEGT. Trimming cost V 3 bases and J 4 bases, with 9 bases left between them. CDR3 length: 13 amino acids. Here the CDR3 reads CASSDQGGTEAFF. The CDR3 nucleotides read TGTGCCAGCAGTGATCAAGGGGGCACTGAAGCTTTCTTT.

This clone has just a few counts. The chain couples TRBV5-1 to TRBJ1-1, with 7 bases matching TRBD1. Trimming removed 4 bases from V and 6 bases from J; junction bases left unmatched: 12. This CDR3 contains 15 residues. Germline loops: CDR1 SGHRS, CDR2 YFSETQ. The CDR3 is CASSRETGQQAEAFF. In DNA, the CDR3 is TGCGCCAGCAGCCGTGAGACGGGACAGCAAGCTGAAGCTTTCTTT.

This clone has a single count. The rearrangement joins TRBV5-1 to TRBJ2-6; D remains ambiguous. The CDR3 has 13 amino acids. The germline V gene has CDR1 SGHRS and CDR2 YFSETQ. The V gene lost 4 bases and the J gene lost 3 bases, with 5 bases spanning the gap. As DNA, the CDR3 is TGCGCCAGCAGCACGGGTGGGGCCAACGTCCTGACTTTC. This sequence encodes CASSTGGANVLTF.

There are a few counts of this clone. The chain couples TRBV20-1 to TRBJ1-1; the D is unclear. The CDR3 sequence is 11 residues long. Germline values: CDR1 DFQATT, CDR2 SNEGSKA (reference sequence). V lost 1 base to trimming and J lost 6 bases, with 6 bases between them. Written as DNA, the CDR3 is TGCAGTGCTAGAGGAGTCGCTGAAGCTTTCTTT. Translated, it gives CSARGVAEAFF.

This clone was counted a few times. CDR3 nucleotides: TGTGCCAGCAGCTTTAGCGGGACCCCCCTCGGGACCCAGTACTTC. Its protein is CASSFSGTPLGTQYF. The rearrangement joins TRBV7-2 to TRBJ2-5; TRBD2 agrees at 8 bases. The CDR3 consists of 15 residues. The V gene end was trimmed by 3 bases and the J gene end by 7 bases; junction bases not matched to a gene: 10. In germline, CDR1 is SGHTA, CDR2 FQGNSA.

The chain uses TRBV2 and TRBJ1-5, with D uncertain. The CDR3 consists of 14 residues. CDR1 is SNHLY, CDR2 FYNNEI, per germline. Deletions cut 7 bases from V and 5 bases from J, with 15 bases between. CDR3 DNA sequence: TGTGCCAGCACAAACGACAAAAGCTATCAGCCCCAGCATTTT. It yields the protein CASTNDKSYQPQHF.